This entry is about one T cell receptor beta chain. Its matching antigen is unknown. The germline gives CDR1 MDHEN, CDR2 SYDVKM. Trimming removed 2 bases from V and 8 bases from J; junction bases left unmatched: 8. This CDR3 contains 15 residues. Separate cDNA molecules each had unique molecular identifiers attached to them. TCRdb analysed the 5' RACE reads with MiXCR anew, one entry per CDR3 protein. The data contain approximately 49,000 distinct CDR3 sequences, 12% of them singletons. The entry originates in a study of early T cells in non-severe SARS-CoV-2 infection. Study context: Unsorted whole blood bulk RNA was sequenced, with unpaired chains. General study findings and limits: Reliance on VDJdb matching favored anti-spike CD8 responses; private and CD4 specificities were missed.

This sequence originates from an adult who was a healthcare worker with PCR-confirmed SARS-CoV-2 infection or an uninfected control (not recorded which). The rearrangement joins TRBV28 to TRBJ2-2; 7 bases align to TRBD1. Sequences were obtained from whole blood. The CDR3 protein is CASSLRDSQVGELFF. The CDR3 DNA is TGTGCCAGCAGTTTAAGGGACAGTCAAGTGGGGGAGCTGTTTTTT. The whole variable domain, remainder taken from reference TRBV28 and TRBJ2-2, is DVKVTQSSRYLVKRTGEKVFLECVQDMDHENMFWYRQDPGLGLRLIYFSYDVKMKEKGDIPEGYSVSREKKERFSLILESASTNQTSMYLCASSLRDSQVGELFFGEGSRLTVL.